One T cell receptor (beta chain) is described in this entry. Time point specified: persistent/refractory GD, antithyroid drugs over 5 years with positive TRAb. TCR sequences were obtained from RNA taken from PBMCs. The data belong to a study of regulatory T cells in long-lasting Graves disease. CDR1 is SGHTA and CDR2 is FQGNSA in the germline V gene. With V trimmed by 5 bases and J by 6 bases, 6 bases remained unmatched. The CDR3 consists of 15 residues. Arm-PCR with iRepertoire HTBI primers amplified the CDR3 regions for these TCR beta libraries. A single record per CDR3 protein comes from TCRdb applying MiXCR to the multiplex PCR reads. Among about 450,000 distinct CDR3 sequences listed, about 20% were seen once.

Here the sequenced sample was peripheral blood mononuclear cells (PBMCs), taken when the disease was refractory, from a patient treated with antithyroid drugs. The clonotype comes from a female donor with Graves disease. The gene calls are TRBV7-2 and TRBJ2-2; 10 positions match TRBD2. CDR3 DNA: TGTGCCAGCAGCACGAGGACTAGCGGAGCCGGGGAGCTGTTTTTT. Amino acid sequence: CASSTRTSGAGELFF.